Detailed here is one T cell receptor beta chain. The data belong to a study of blood T cell repertoires in COVID-19. Turning to the study itself: COVID-19 samples collected from the United States, Italy and Spain covered acute and convalescent phases.

Here immunoSEQ multiplex PCR was the method, and the copy in TCRdb shows in-frame clones only, minus some. This repertoire shows some 55,000 clones, around four fifths found once; its top ten account for under 2%. This clonotype originated in a woman aged 60-70 years with acute or convalescent COVID-19. Sequencing was carried out using peripheral blood.

The CDR3 protein is CASSLQGAYNEQFF. CDR3 nucleotide sequence: TGCGCCAGCAGCTTGCAAGGAGCTTACAATGAGCAGTTCTTC. The rearrangement joins TRBV5-1 to TRBJ2-1, with D unclear. The CDR3 runs to 14 residues. CDR1 is SGHRS, CDR2 YFSETQ, per germline. The V end was cut by 1 base, the J end by 4 bases, with 9 bases between.